One sample yielded the 10 T cell receptor beta chains listed below, sequenced in a study of cytomegalovirus exposure and HLA in healthy donors. The PCR had 60 Vbeta and 13 Jbeta primers. Assay used: immunoSEQ multiplex PCR; TCRdb lists only in-frame clones, some missing. The sample records about 150,000 clones, less than 90% being singletons. Specimen: PBMCs. All receptors come from a boy aged 2-9 years in good health and CMV-seronegative.

This clone was picked up one time. The V gene is TRBV27, the J gene TRBJ2-7; the match to TRBD2 covers 8 bases. The V segment lost 2 bases and the J segment 3 bases; nucleotides outside the gene matches: 6. The length of the CDR3 is 15 residues. CDR1 is MNHEY and CDR2 is SMNVEV in the germline V gene (reference sequence). DNA of the CDR3: TGTGCCAGCAGTTTAAGGGCGGGGGGTTACTACGAGCAGTACTTC. Translating gives CASSLRAGGYYEQYF.

This chain uses TRBV27 with TRBJ1-5; perhaps TRBD1 as D (6 bases). This CDR3 contains 14 residues. Germline V gene sequence: CDR1 MNHEY, CDR2 SMNVEV (reference sequence). V lost 2 bases and J lost 6, with 11 bases in between. As DNA, the CDR3 is TGTGCCAGCAGTTTACAGGGGAGGGTTCAGCCCCAGCATTTT. Translation: CASSLQGRVQPQHF.

This clone occurred a few times. The chain combines TRBV6-5 with TRBJ2-5, with D possibly TRBD1 on 6 matching bases. V was shortened by 5 bases and J by 7 bases, with 14 bases between the two germline ends. The length of the CDR3 is 13 residues. The germline CDR1 and CDR2 sequences are MNHEY and SVGAGI. The CDR3 sequence: CASSRTGWGTQYF. The CDR3 DNA reads as TGTGCCAGCAGTCGAACAGGGTGGGGGACCCAGTACTTC.

The chain joins TRBV5-5 to TRBJ1-1; weak D call: TRBD1 (5 bases). V was clipped by 4 bases and J by 5 bases, with 21 bases between them. This CDR3 comprises 16 residues. Germline V gene data show CDR1 as SGHKS and CDR2 as YYEKEE (reference sequence). The CDR3 sequence is CASSLRLDNLKTEAFF. The CDR3 DNA is TGTGCCAGCAGCCTGCGTTTGGACAATCTCAAAACTGAAGCTTTCTTT.

The rearrangement uses TRBV6-4 and TRBJ1-2, with 7 nucleotides matching TRBD1. CDR1 is MRHNA and CDR2 is SNTAGT in the germline V gene. The CDR3 loop spans 13 amino acids. V lost 4 bases to trimming and J lost 8 bases; unmatched junction nucleotides: 7. The CDR3: CASSGATGSGYTF. CDR3 DNA: TGTGCCAGCAGTGGTGCGACAGGGAGCGGCTACACCTTC.

V gene TRBV11-2 combines with J gene TRBJ2-5, with 11 bases aligning to TRBD2. Germline V gene sequence: CDR1 SGHAT, CDR2 FQNNGV. This CDR3 has 17 residues. The trim removed 4 bases at V and 4 bases at J, leaving 11 bases unmatched. CDR3 coding DNA: TGTGCCAGCAGCTCGTACCCCCTAGCGGGAGGCTCAGAGACCCAGTACTTC. It translates to CASSSYPLAGGSETQYF.

This clone has only a few counts. The chain carries TRBV25-1 and TRBJ2-7; D call uncertain. V lost 4 bases and J lost 2, with 9 bases in between. This CDR3 has 13 amino acids. Germline loops: CDR1 MGHDK, CDR2 SYGVNS. The CDR3 DNA reads as TGTGCCAGCAGTGCCGGCGGAGCCTACGAGCAGTACTTC. The encoded protein is CASSAGGAYEQYF.

The CDR3 region is CASSPSTDRDKGLAGGGSYNEQFF. CDR3 bases: TGTGCCAGCTCACCGTCCACAGACAGGGATAAGGGACTAGCGGGAGGAGGGAGCTACAATGAGCAGTTCTTC. V and J are TRBV18 and TRBJ2-1; 15 nucleotides match TRBD2. Germline CDR1 and CDR2: KGHSH and LQKENI. With 3 bases clipped from V and 3 bases from J, the junction kept 24 bases outside the gene matches. This CDR3 has 24 residues.

This clone was picked up one time. The chain links TRBV12-5 to TRBJ2-5, with 8 bases lining up with TRBD1. J was trimmed by 2 bases and V by 4 bases; bases with no gene match: 6. The CDR3 totals 15 residues. Germline assignment: CDR1 LGHNT and CDR2 FRNRAP. The CDR3 DNA reads as TGTGCTAGTGGTTCCCAGGGGGCCCCACAAGAGACCCAGTACTTC. Encoded protein: CASGSQGAPQETQYF.

The chain couples TRBV28 to TRBJ1-4; a possible D gene is TRBD1 (6 bases). Trimming pared 2 bases from V and 5 bases from J, leaving 9 bases between. This CDR3 is built from 14 residues. Germline loops: CDR1 MDHEN, CDR2 SYDVKM. The CDR3 sequence: CASSLQGMNEKLFF. The CDR3 bases are TGTGCCAGCAGTTTACAGGGGATGAATGAAAAACTGTTTTTT.